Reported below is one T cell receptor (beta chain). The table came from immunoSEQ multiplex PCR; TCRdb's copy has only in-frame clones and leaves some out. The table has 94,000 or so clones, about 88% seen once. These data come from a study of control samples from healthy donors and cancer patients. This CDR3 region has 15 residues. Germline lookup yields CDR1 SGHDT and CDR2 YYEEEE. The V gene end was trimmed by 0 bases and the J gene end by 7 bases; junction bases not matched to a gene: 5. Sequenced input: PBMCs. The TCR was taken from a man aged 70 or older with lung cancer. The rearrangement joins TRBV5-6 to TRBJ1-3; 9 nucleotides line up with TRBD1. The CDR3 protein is CASSLVGQGINTIYF. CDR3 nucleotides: TGTGCCAGCAGCTTGGTCGGACAGGGGATCAACACCATATATTTT.